This T cell receptor (beta chain) was recorded in a study of beta chain features in type 1 diabetes. Study background: Similarity in age, gender and cell yields was seen between patients and healthy donors. There were some 110 million sorted cells examined across all samples.

Remarks on this clone: The antigen remains undetermined.

Findings and limits, study-wide: Among patients with Type 1 diabetes, TCRB CDR3s were moderately but significantly shorter in every one of the four CD4+ subsets. A definitive answer on HLA type influencing TCRB rearrangement was not reached here.

Markers CD45RO/CCR7/CD25/CD127/CD95/CD27 served to sort CD4+ naive, central memory, regulatory and stem cell-like memory cells. The CDR3 extends over 17 amino acids. Germline V gene lookup returns CDR1 SGHRS and CDR2 YFSETQ. Trimming cost V 3 bases and J 4 bases; bases outside gene matches: 10. The authors reverse transcribed all of the isolated RNA, so sequencing captured expressed TCRB transcripts. TCRdb keeps only in-frame clones here, not all; method: immunoSEQ multiplex PCR. Among roughly 700,000 clones listed, around 15% were seen once. This rearrangement joins TRBV5-1 to TRBJ2-2; 9 bases are a match to TRBD1. The specimen sequenced was naive CD4+ T cells from blood. The sequence was obtained from a young man with type 1 diabetes. CDR3 bases: TGCGCCAGCAGCTGGTGGACAGGGGCGTCCTCCACCGGGGAGCTGTTTTTT. As protein: CASSWWTGASSTGELFF. The full variable domain, rest sourced from reference TRBV5-1 and TRBJ2-2, is KAGVTQTPRYLIKTRGQQVTLSCSPISGHRSVSWYQQTPGQGLQFLFEYFSETQRNKGNFPGRFSGRQFSNSRSEMNVSTLELGDSALYLCASSWWTGASSTGELFFGEGSRLTVL.